Reported below is one T cell receptor beta chain. Assay used: immunoSEQ multiplex PCR; TCRdb lists only in-frame clones, some missing. The sample consists of roughly 76,000 clones, over 75% of them appearing once. The CDR3 has 15 residues. The junction had 6 bases not matched to a gene; V was cut back by 6 bases and J by 2 bases. The germline V gene has CDR1 SGHTA and CDR2 FQGNSA. This sample is drawn from a study of OX40 agonist ivuxolimab in advanced cancers. The chain recombines TRBV7-2 with TRBJ2-7, with 11 positions matching TRBD2. The material was CD4+ or CD8+ T cells sorted from blood, obtained in a trial of the OX40 agonist ivuxolimab. The sequence was collected from an adult with an advanced solid tumor such as melanoma, head and neck, liver or kidney cancer. This chain's CDR3 is CASRRQTSGAYEQYF. CDR3 in DNA: TGTGCCAGCAGAAGGCAGACTAGCGGGGCCTACGAGCAGTACTTC. Filled out from reference TRBV7-2 and TRBJ2-7, the complete variable domain reads GAGVSQSPSNKVTEKGKDVELRCDPISGHTALYWYRQSLGQGLEFLIYFQGNSAPDKSGLPSDRFSAERTGGSVSTLTIQRTQQEDSAVYLCASRRQTSGAYEQYFGPGTRLTVT.